The 21 T cell receptor beta chains below were found in one sample sequenced in a study of shared clonotypes between healthy human individuals. CD8 cells classed as naive were CD45RO-negative and positively selected for CCR7, excluding terminally differentiated effector memory CD45RA+ cells. The repertoire was sequenced with immunoSEQ multiplex PCR; TCRdb's copy has only in-frame clones and lacks some. The sample contains roughly 2,000,000 clones, just over 90% of which appear only once. Sequenced: naive CD8+ T cells from PBMCs. Receptors were obtained from a man aged 18 to 35 in good health. Some clones in this sample may be carry-over from other donors' samples.

The V and J genes are TRBV27 and TRBJ1-2, with a weak D call TRBD1 (6 bases). The CDR3 covers 14 residues. Germline V lookup: CDR1 MNHEY, CDR2 SMNVEV (reference sequence). Trimming removed 3 bases from V and 4 bases from J, with 12 bases in between. The CDR3 loop reads CASSFGGPFYGYTF. The DNA for the CDR3 is TGTGCCAGCAGTTTCGGGGGGCCCTTCTATGGCTACACCTTC.

Regarding this clone: At one end, the junction sequence differs from germline, possibly due to a read error. The rearrangement links TRBV28 to TRBJ2-7; D possibly uses TRBD1 or TRBD2 (5 bases each). The CDR3 consists of 17 residues. CDR1 and CDR2 from the germline V gene are MDHEN and SYDVKM. The CDR3 spells CASSLPQPGTRSFEQYF. The CDR3 DNA is TGTGCCAGCAGTTTGCCCCAACCCGGGACCCGGTCCTTCGAGCAGTACTTC.

The gene calls are TRBV4-1 and TRBJ1-1; D gene unclear. CDR3 length: 15 residues. Germline V gene lookup returns CDR1 MGHRA and CDR2 YSYEKL. V was clipped by 3 bases and J by 1 base, with 12 bases between them. Here the CDR3 DNA reads TGCGCCAGCAGCCAGGGTGGACGGGGGAACACTGAAGCTTTCTTT. Its translation: CASSQGGRGNTEAFF.

This chain uses TRBV28 with TRBJ1-5; TRBD1 matches at 10 bases. The CDR3 has 14 residues. Trimming at V came to 5 bases and at J to 6 bases, leaving 4 bases not matched to a gene. Germline loops: CDR1 MDHEN, CDR2 SYDVKM. In DNA, the CDR3 is TGTGCCAGCAGTCCCGGGACAGGGGCTCAGCCCCAGCATTTT. Translating gives CASSPGTGAQPQHF.

The rearrangement links TRBV10-1 to TRBJ2-1, with D tentatively TRBD1 (6 bases). Germline CDR1 is WNHNN and CDR2 is SYGVQD (reference sequence). There are 12 residues in the CDR3. Between the trimmed V and J ends, which lost 5 bases and 9 bases, there was a span of 11 bases. CDR3 residues: CASSQLGGEQFF. The CDR3 bases are TGCGCCAGCAGTCAATTAGGGGGTGAGCAGTTCTTC.

Concerning this clone: Additional DNA sequences in this sample encode the identical CDR3. The chain uses TRBV5-6 and TRBJ1-5; D might be TRBD1 (5 bases). The CDR3 extends over 13 amino acids. The germline V gene has CDR1 SGHDT and CDR2 YYEEEE. Trimming left V 1 base short and J 6 bases short, with 8 bases between. CDR3 amino acids: CASSLSGGQPQHF. The CDR3 coding sequence is TGTGCCAGCAGCTTGTCGGGGGGTCAGCCCCAGCATTTT.

The rearrangement links TRBV19 to TRBJ2-7, with 9 bases matching TRBD1. The V gene's germline CDR1 is LNHDA and CDR2 SQIVND (reference sequence). The CDR3 spans 16 residues. The V gene end was trimmed by 4 bases and the J gene end by 0 bases; junction bases not matched to a gene: 7. CDR3 protein: CASSTRDRVTSYEQYF. In DNA, the CDR3 is TGTGCCAGTAGTACTCGGGACAGGGTAACCTCCTACGAGCAGTACTTC.

The rearrangement uses TRBV21-1 and TRBJ1-3. TRBV21-1 is shown as a pseudogene. The CDR3 sequence is 14 residues long. Written as DNA, the CDR3 is TGTGCCAGCAGCAAAGGGACCAAGAAGAACACCATATATTTT. As protein: CASSKGTKKNTIYF.

The genes are TRBV15 and TRBJ1-5, with 7 bases fitting TRBD1. Germline-derived CDR1 and CDR2 are LNHNV and YYDKDF (reference sequence). This CDR3 contains 16 residues. The V segment lost 4 bases and the J segment 0 bases; nucleotides outside the gene matches: 6. The CDR3 sequence: CATSTRGQPSNQPQHF. CDR3 nucleotide sequence: TGTGCCACCAGCACAAGGGGACAGCCTAGCAATCAGCCCCAGCATTTT.

A word on this clone: Distinct nucleotide sequences in the sample also encode this CDR3. The rearrangement uses TRBV29-1 and TRBJ2-1; D gene unclear. CDR1 and CDR2 from the germline V gene are SQVTM and ANQGSEA. The V end lost 4 bases, the J end lost 4 bases, and 5 bases lay between the germline ends. The CDR3 runs 11 residues. CDR3 in DNA: TGCAGCGTTGGCTTTTACAATGAGCAGTTCTTC. It translates to CSVGFYNEQFF.

This clone was observed a single time. V and J are TRBV19 and TRBJ2-7; D is perhaps TRBD2 (5 bases). Germline assignment: CDR1 LNHDA and CDR2 SQIVND (reference sequence). The V and J ends lost 3 bases and 2 bases respectively, with 11 bases between them. The CDR3 length is 14 residues. Here the CDR3 reads CASSIREGTYEQYF. In DNA form, the CDR3 reads TGTGCCAGTAGTATTCGAGAGGGAACCTACGAGCAGTACTTC. Based on the CDR3 plus reference TRBV19 and TRBJ2-7, the full variable domain is DGGITQSPKYLFRKEGQNVTLSCEQNLNHDAMYWYRQDPGQGLRLIYYSQIVNDFQKGDIAEGYSVSREKKESFPLTVTSAQKNPTAFYLCASSIREGTYEQYFGPGTRLTVT.

Details on this clone: Other DNA sequences within the sample encode an identical CDR3. V is TRBV9 and J is TRBJ2-7; unclear D gene. Trimming removed 0 bases from V and 0 bases from J, with 7 bases in between. Germline loops: CDR1 SGDLS, CDR2 YYNGEE. CDR3 size: 14 residues. The CDR3 nucleotides read TGTGCCAGCAGCGTAGGTGAGCTCTCCTACGAGCAGTACTTC. Its translation: CASSVGELSYEQYF.

The V and J genes are TRBV4-2 and TRBJ2-7; maybe TRBD2 (6 bases). The CDR3 runs to 15 residues. Germline V CDR1 and CDR2: LGHNA, YNFKEQ. Trimming took off 1 base at V and 4 bases at J, with 14 bases between the two ends. CDR3 coding DNA: TGTGCCAGCAGCCAAGTCTACGGGAGTGAATACGAGCAGTACTTC. It is translated as CASSQVYGSEYEQYF.

A few counts support this clone. The chain recombines TRBV20-1 with TRBJ1-1; D call uncertain. The CDR3 is 8 amino acids. V lost 1 base to trimming and J lost 11 bases, with 2 bases between them. In germline, CDR1 is DFQATT, CDR2 SNEGSKA (reference sequence). CDR3 in DNA: TGCAGTGCTAGAGGGGCTTTCTTT. It specifies CSARGAFF.

The V gene is TRBV13, the J gene TRBJ2-4, with D possibly matching TRBD1 (5 bases). The CDR3 has 18 amino acids. Germline loops: CDR1 PRHDT, CDR2 FYEKMQ (reference sequence). V shed 1 base and J shed 7 bases, with 23 bases lying between them. The CDR3 DNA is TGTGCCAGCAGCTTAGTCGGGTCAGGGAAATTCGTAAGGAACATTCAGTACTTC. Its translation: CASSLVGSGKFVRNIQYF.

V is TRBV27 and J is TRBJ2-1, with a possible D match to TRBD2 (6 bases). Trimming took off 6 bases at V and 8 bases at J, with 20 bases between the two ends. Per the germline V gene, CDR1 is MNHEY and CDR2 is SMNVEV (reference sequence). This CDR3 has 15 residues. In DNA, the CDR3 is TGTGCCAGCAGGCCGGGACTTGTTGTATTGCATGAGCAGTTCTTC. It yields the protein CASRPGLVVLHEQFF.

The rearrangement uses TRBV27 and TRBJ2-1, with no clear D. Germline V CDR1 and CDR2: MNHEY, SMNVEV (reference sequence). The CDR3 totals 15 residues. Trimming pared 1 base from V and 3 bases from J, leaving 10 bases between. The CDR3: CASSLWASRYNEQFF. The CDR3 nucleotides read TGTGCCAGCAGTTTATGGGCTTCCCGCTACAATGAGCAGTTCTTC.

This chain links TRBV7-3 with TRBJ1-2; D uncertain. CDR3 length: 14 residues. CDR1 is SGHTA and CDR2 is FQGTGA in the germline V gene. V was shortened by 0 bases and J by 2 bases, with 7 bases between the two germline ends. CDR3 in DNA: TGTGCCAGCAGCTTAACGACCCTCAACTATGGCTACACCTTC. It yields the protein CASSLTTLNYGYTF.

As for this clone: Other nucleotide sequences in the sample specify the same CDR3. The chain has TRBV4-3 and TRBJ2-7; D is uncertain. CDR1 LGHNA and CDR2 YSLEER come from the germline V gene. The CDR3 spans 14 residues. The ends were cut back, 3 bases at V and 0 bases at J, with 9 bases in the middle. The CDR3 DNA follows: TGCGCCAGCAGCCAGGACCGAGGCTCCTACGAGCAGTACTTC. It specifies CASSQDRGSYEQYF.

This clone was detected only a few times. The rearrangement uses TRBV29-1 and TRBJ2-7, with TRBD2 as a possible D gene (6 bases). The length of the CDR3 is 14 residues. Germline values: CDR1 SQVTM, CDR2 ANQGSEA. V was clipped by 7 bases and J by 2 bases, with 18 bases between them. CDR3 sequence reads: CSAGGGTIPYEQYF. The CDR3 coding sequence is TGCAGCGCCGGGGGTGGGACCATCCCCTACGAGCAGTACTTC.

This rearrangement joins TRBV28 to TRBJ2-1, with a tentative D call TRBD1 (6 bases). Germline V lookup: CDR1 MDHEN, CDR2 SYDVKM. V gave up 4 bases and J gave up 7 bases, with 14 bases separating them. This CDR3 region has 14 residues. The CDR3 here is CASSYRDPRNEQFF. CDR3 coding DNA: TGTGCCAGCAGTTACAGGGACCCACGGAATGAGCAGTTCTTC.